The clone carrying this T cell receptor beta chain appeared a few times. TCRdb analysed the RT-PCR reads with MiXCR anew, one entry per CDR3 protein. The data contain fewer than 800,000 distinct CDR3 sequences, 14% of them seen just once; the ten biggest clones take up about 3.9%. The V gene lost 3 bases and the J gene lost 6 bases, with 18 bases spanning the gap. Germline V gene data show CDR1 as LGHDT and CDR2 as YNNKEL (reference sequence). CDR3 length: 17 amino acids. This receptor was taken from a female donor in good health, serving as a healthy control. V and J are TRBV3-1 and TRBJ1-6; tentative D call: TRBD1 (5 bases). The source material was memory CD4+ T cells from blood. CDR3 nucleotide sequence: TGTGCCAGCAGCCAGATCGGGACGGGTTTATCTAATTCACCCCTCCACTTT. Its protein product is CASSQIGTGLSNSPLHF. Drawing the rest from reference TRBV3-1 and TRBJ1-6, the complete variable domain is DTAVSQTPKYLVTQMGNDKSIKCEQNLGHDTMYWYKQDSKKFLKIMFSYNNKELIINETVPNRFSPKSPDKAHLNLHINSLELGDSAVYFCASSQIGTGLSNSPLHFGNGTRLTVT.